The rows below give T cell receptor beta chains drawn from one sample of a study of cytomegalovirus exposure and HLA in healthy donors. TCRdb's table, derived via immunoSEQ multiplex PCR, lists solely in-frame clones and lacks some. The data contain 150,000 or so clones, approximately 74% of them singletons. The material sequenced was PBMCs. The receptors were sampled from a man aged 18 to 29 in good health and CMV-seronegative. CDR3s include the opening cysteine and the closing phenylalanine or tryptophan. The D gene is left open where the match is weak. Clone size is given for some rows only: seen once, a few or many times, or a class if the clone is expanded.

CDR3: CASSQGLAGTGEQFF
DNA: TGCGCCAGCAGCCAGGGGCTAGCGGGTACGGGTGAGCAGTTCTTC
V: TRBV4-1
D: TRBD2
size: -
J: TRBJ2-1

CDR3: CASSPTENTEAFF
DNA: TGTGCCAGCAGCCCGACAGAGAACACTGAAGCTTTCTTT
V: TRBV6-5
D: -
size: -
J: TRBJ1-1

CDR3: CASSLGQQYEQYF
DNA: TGTGCCAGCAGCTTAGGACAACAGTACGAGCAGTACTTC
V: TRBV7-9
D: -
size: -
J: TRBJ2-7

CDR3: CASSSIRDRAYGYTF
DNA: TGTGCCAGCAGCTCCATCCGGGACAGGGCCTATGGCTACACCTTC
V: TRBV11-2
D: TRBD1
size: -
J: TRBJ1-2

CDR3: CASNPGAGANVLTF
DNA: TGTGCCAGCAATCCCGGGGCTGGGGCCAACGTCCTGACTTTC
V: TRBV6-1
D: -
size: -
J: TRBJ2-6

CDR3: CASSLGGGETQYF
DNA: TGTGCCAGCAGCTTAGGCGGGGGAGAGACCCAGTACTTC
V: TRBV7-2
D: TRBD2
size: -
J: TRBJ2-5

CDR3: CASSTGWGGYTF
DNA: TGTGCCAGTAGCACGGGGTGGGGTGGCTACACCTTC
V: TRBV19
D: -
size: -
J: TRBJ1-2

CDR3: CASSAGLTGSETQYF
DNA: TGCGCCAGCAGCGCGGGATTGACAGGGTCAGAGACCCAGTACTTC
V: TRBV5-1
D: -
size: once
J: TRBJ2-5

CDR3: CASSLPMDSLGNTIYF
DNA: TGTGCCAGCAGTCTACCCATGGACAGTCTTGGAAACACCATATATTTT
V: TRBV28
D: -
size: -
J: TRBJ1-3

CDR3: CATSSRDSEYEQYF
DNA: TGTGCCACCTCCTCCCGGGACAGTGAGTACGAGCAGTACTTC
V: TRBV19
D: TRBD1
size: -
J: TRBJ2-7

CDR3: CASSLALVNVFGDEQFF
DNA: TGCGCCAGCAGCTTGGCCTTAGTTAACGTATTCGGAGATGAGCAGTTCTTC
V: TRBV5-1
D: -
size: -
J: TRBJ2-1

CDR3: CASSLQGWDSPLHF
DNA: TGTGCCAGCAGTCTACAGGGATGGGATTCACCCCTCCACTTT
V: TRBV6-6
D: -
size: -
J: TRBJ1-6

CDR3: CASSLRTGFNEKLFF
DNA: TGTGCCAGCAGCTTAAGGACAGGTTTTAATGAAAAACTGTTTTTT
V: TRBV7-2
D: TRBD1
size: -
J: TRBJ1-4

CDR3: CASSSPGQQNYGYTF
DNA: TGTGCCAGCAGCTCCCCGGGACAGCAGAACTATGGCTACACCTTC
V: TRBV7-9
D: TRBD1
size: few
J: TRBJ1-2

CDR3: CAIPRDWNTGELFF
DNA: TGTGCCATCCCCCGGGACTGGAACACCGGGGAGCTGTTTTTT
V: TRBV2
D: -
size: -
J: TRBJ2-2

CDR3: CASSLGQGADTQYF
DNA: TGTGCCAGCAGCTTAGGACAGGGGGCAGATACGCAGTATTTT
V: TRBV5-8
D: TRBD1
size: -
J: TRBJ2-3

CDR3: CASRVDRNYEQYF
DNA: TGTGCCAGCAGGGTAGACAGAAACTACGAGCAGTACTTC
V: TRBV6-1
D: -
size: few
J: TRBJ2-7

CDR3: CASSIDLSSNQPQHF
DNA: TGTGCCAGTAGTATAGATCTGAGTAGCAATCAGCCCCAGCATTTT
V: TRBV19
D: -
size: -
J: TRBJ1-5

CDR3: CASSPSRFDSPLHF
DNA: TGTGCCAGCAGCCCTTCCCGGTTTGATTCACCCCTCCACTTT
V: TRBV5-5
D: -
size: -
J: TRBJ1-6

CDR3: CATSPRDRGIHTEAFF
DNA: TGTGCCACCAGCCCACGGGACAGGGGGATACACACTGAAGCTTTCTTT
V: TRBV15
D: TRBD1
size: -
J: TRBJ1-1

CDR3: CASSLKGLAGGKRSYNEQFF
DNA: TGTGCCAGCAGTCTTAAGGGACTAGCGGGGGGAAAGAGGTCCTACAATGAGCAGTTCTTC
V: TRBV27
D: TRBD2
size: -
J: TRBJ2-1

CDR3: CAWRYYTGVVNEQYF
DNA: TGTGCCTGGAGGTACTATACAGGGGTAGTCAACGAGCAGTACTTC
V: TRBV30
D: TRBD1
size: -
J: TRBJ2-7

CDR3: CASSGDSTDTQYF
DNA: TGTGCCAGCAGTGGGGACTCCACAGATACGCAGTATTTT
V: TRBV2
D: -
size: few
J: TRBJ2-3

CDR3: CASSAEQGAHSPLHF
DNA: TGTGCCAGCAGCGCCGAACAGGGGGCTCATTCACCCCTCCACTTT
V: TRBV7-9
D: TRBD1
size: -
J: TRBJ1-6

CDR3: CASSPKDPLGADGYTF
DNA: TGTGCCAGCAGCCCCAAAGACCCCTTGGGGGCGGATGGCTACACCTTC
V: TRBV7-2
D: -
size: -
J: TRBJ1-2

CDR3: CASSFSGQRITDTQYF
DNA: TGTGCCAGCAGCTTTTCCGGACAGAGAATCACAGATACGCAGTATTTT
V: TRBV7-2
D: -
size: -
J: TRBJ2-3

CDR3: CASTTRGYGYTF
DNA: TGTGCCAGCACCACTCGGGGCTATGGCTACACCTTC
V: TRBV6-1
D: -
size: -
J: TRBJ1-2

CDR3: CASSFQFGRKMNTEAFF
DNA: TGTGCCAGCAGTTTTCAATTTGGGAGGAAAATGAACACTGAAGCTTTCTTT
V: TRBV7-9
D: -
size: once
J: TRBJ1-1

CDR3: CASSLSGKETEAFF
DNA: TGTGCCAGCAGTTTGTCCGGGAAAGAAACTGAAGCTTTCTTT
V: TRBV27
D: -
size: -
J: TRBJ1-1

CDR3: CASSPLRENTEAFF
DNA: TGTGCCAGCAGTCCTCTCAGGGAGAACACTGAAGCTTTCTTT
V: TRBV27
D: -
size: -
J: TRBJ1-1